This T cell receptor (beta chain) emerged from a study of cytomegalovirus exposure and HLA in healthy donors. CDR1 is LNHDA and CDR2 is SQIVND in the germline V gene (reference sequence). After removal of 7 bases from V and 5 bases from J, the junction contained 7 bases not matched to a gene. CDR3 size: 13 residues. General study points: Reportedly, fewer N-insertions than the roughly 700-donor mean appeared in an Asian-associated ancestry cluster in a later analysis. The study reported that TCR beta sequences accurately predicted HLA-A and HLA-B alleles in most subjects.

A multiplex PCR was run with 60 Vbeta primers and 13 Jbeta primers. Authors' processing steps: Unique TCR beta chains totaled some 88 million in a later count, with some 10 million of them shared. The data were produced by immunoSEQ multiplex PCR, yet TCRdb's version contains in-frame clones alone and is incomplete. Clonal size and the V and J genes are those of that table, whereas D and trimming came from the DNA. The data contain 130,000 or so clones, around four fifths of them seen just once; the ten biggest clones take up around 1.9%. Concerning this clone itself: Its antigen is undetermined.

Material: PBMCs. This TCR came from a woman in her thirties or forties in good health and CMV-seronegative. The chain uses TRBV19 and TRBJ2-7, with 8 bases matching TRBD1. The CDR3 nucleotides are TGTGCCAGTAATGCCAGGGGGCGGCACGAGCAGTACTTC. The encoded protein is CASNARGRHEQYF.